This TCR beta chain was recorded in a study of blood T cell repertoires in COVID-19. The overall study: Samples of COVID-19 (acute and convalescent) were obtained from the United States, Italy and Spain.

Repertoires were generated with immunoSEQ multiplex PCR, while TCRdb's copy carries only in-frame clones and drops some. This sample has some 45,000 clones, with approximately 85% found just once. The V end was cut by 3 bases, the J end by 0 bases, with 16 bases between. This CDR3 contains 17 residues. Germline CDR1 reads SGHDT; CDR2 reads YYEEEE. Sequenced input: peripheral blood. This receptor was identified in a woman of 80 years or more with acute or convalescent COVID-19. The gene calls are TRBV5-6 and TRBJ1-3; D possibly corresponds to TRBD1 (5 bases). The DNA for the CDR3 is TGTGCCAGCAGCTCTACACACTCAGACAGCTCTGGAAACACCATATATTTT. Translating gives CASSSTHSDSSGNTIYF. Full variable domain (missing parts from reference TRBV5-6 and TRBJ1-3): DAGVTQSPTHLIKTRGQQVTLRCSPKSGHDTVSWYQQALGQGPQFIFQYYEEEERQRGNFPDRFSGHQFPNYSSELNVNALLLGDSALYLCASSSTHSDSSGNTIYFGEGSWLTVV.